This T cell receptor (beta chain) is drawn from a study of cytomegalovirus exposure and HLA in healthy donors. Turning to this clone: Its target is unknown.

The data were produced by immunoSEQ multiplex PCR, yet TCRdb's version contains in-frame clones alone and is incomplete. The table records 150,000 to 200,000 clones, around 90% of them present only once. The junction had 8 bases not matched to a gene; V was cut back by 7 bases and J by 7 bases. The germline gives CDR1 SGHRS, CDR2 YFSETQ. This CDR3 contains 13 residues. Findings and limits, study-wide: Subsequent analysis of the 120 or so validation repertoires found a tendency for first-cohort TCR clusters to co-occur. The study recorded 150 to 200 TCR beta chains that were cytomegalovirus-associated. In vitro checks showed that a few CMV-associated chains really do target CMV antigens. Many donors carried some public TCRs, although rarity characterized most TCR sequences.

This sequence originates from a man younger than 35 in good health and CMV-seronegative. Sequenced material: PBMCs. J is TRBJ1-2 and V is TRBV5-1; 9 nucleotides match TRBD1. The CDR3 region is CASLPGTGSGYTF. In DNA form, the CDR3 reads TGCGCCAGCCTACCCGGGACAGGGTCTGGCTACACCTTC.